A selection of T cell receptor beta chains follows, all from one sample in a study of patients and donors after allogeneic stem cell transplantation. TCRdb reprocessed the RT-PCR reads with MiXCR, giving one entry per CDR3 protein. The sample has about 110,000 distinct CDR3 sequences, roughly 37% seen once. Sample: blood, either unsorted or a sorted T cell fraction (not recorded which). These receptors were collected from a human donor who was either an allogeneic HSCT recipient or a stem cell or donor lymphocyte infusion donor (not recorded which). It is not recorded whose cells these are; they may come from a transplant donor. Each CDR3 is given with its conserved first and last residue. The order of the fields is D gene, J gene, CDR3 length, clone size, V gene, CDR3 DNA, CDR3 protein. D genes are given only for firm matches. The listing skips clone size in some rows; elsewhere it reads once, few, many or a size class.

D: -
J: TRBJ1-2
length: 15
size: -
V: TRBV29-1
DNA: TGCAGCGTAGAGAACAGGGCAGGAACTAACTATGGCTACACCTTC
CDR3: CSVENRAGTNYGYTF

D: TRBD2
J: TRBJ2-1
length: 16
size: few
V: TRBV4-3
DNA: TGCGCCAGCAGCTACCGCACTAGCGGGATTCCGAATGAGCAGTTCTTC
CDR3: CASSYRTSGIPNEQFF

D: TRBD2
J: TRBJ2-1
length: 15
size: -
V: TRBV20-1
DNA: TGCAGTGCTAGGGGAATAGCGGGCTCCTACAATGAGCAGTTCTTC
CDR3: CSARGIAGSYNEQFF

D: -
J: TRBJ2-1
length: 15
size: few
V: TRBV11-1
DNA: TGTGCCAGCAGCTCCTTAGCGAGCTCCTACAATGAGCAGTTCTTC
CDR3: CASSSLASSYNEQFF

D: -
J: TRBJ1-1
length: 16
size: -
V: TRBV19
DNA: TGTGCCAGTAGAACCTCCTTCCTCCTTGAGAACACTGAAGCTTTCTTT
CDR3: CASRTSFLLENTEAFF

D: TRBD1
J: TRBJ2-1
length: 14
size: -
V: TRBV28
DNA: TGTGCCAGCAGTGTAAGACAGGGGGTGAATGAGCAGTTCTTC
CDR3: CASSVRQGVNEQFF

D: -
J: TRBJ2-1
length: 12
size: -
V: TRBV28
DNA: TGTGCCAGCAGTTTTAACTACAATGAGCAGTTCTTC
CDR3: CASSFNYNEQFF

D: TRBD1
J: TRBJ2-7
length: 17
size: -
V: TRBV28
DNA: TGTGCCAGCAGTTTCCTCTCCTTCAAGACAGGGAGCTACGAGCAGTACTTC
CDR3: CASSFLSFKTGSYEQYF

D: -
J: TRBJ1-4
length: 12
size: -
V: TRBV25-1
DNA: TGTGCCAGCAGTGACTTTGGAGGGAAACTGTTTTTT
CDR3: CASSDFGGKLFF

D: TRBD2
J: TRBJ2-7
length: 16
size: -
V: TRBV28
DNA: TGTGCCAGCAGCTCCGGGACTAGCGGGAGGGCTTACGAGCAGTACTTC
CDR3: CASSSGTSGRAYEQYF

D: -
J: TRBJ1-2
length: 16
size: few
V: TRBV4-3
DNA: TGCGCCAGCAGCCCACAAGAGCGGACAGTCTTATATGGCTACACCTTC
CDR3: CASSPQERTVLYGYTF

D: TRBD1
J: TRBJ2-1
length: 11
size: few
V: TRBV7-9
DNA: TGTGCCAGTGACAGGGGCCATGAGCAGTTCTTC
CDR3: CASDRGHEQFF

D: TRBD1
J: TRBJ1-4
length: 16
size: -
V: TRBV25-1
DNA: TGTGCCAGCAGTGGGGACAGGGACCCCCTACAAGAAAAACTGTTTTTT
CDR3: CASSGDRDPLQEKLFF

D: TRBD1
J: TRBJ2-3
length: 14
size: -
V: TRBV7-2
DNA: TGTGCCAGCAGCTTATCAGGGGGCGGAGATACGCAGTATTTT
CDR3: CASSLSGGGDTQYF

D: -
J: TRBJ2-3
length: 12
size: -
V: TRBV12-3/TRBV12-4
DNA: TGTGCCAGCAGTCGAACAACAGATACGCAGTATTTT
CDR3: CASSRTTDTQYF

D: -
J: TRBJ1-2
length: 15
size: -
V: TRBV7-9
DNA: TGTGCCAGCAGCTCCAGTGGGACTCTCTCCTATGGCTACACCTTC
CDR3: CASSSSGTLSYGYTF

D: -
J: TRBJ1-5
length: 12
size: -
V: TRBV5-6
DNA: TGTGCCAGCAGCGCCTTCGATCAGCCCCAGCATTTT
CDR3: CASSAFDQPQHF

D: -
J: TRBJ2-2
length: 15
size: -
V: TRBV6-5
DNA: TGTGCCAGCTCCTCGGGGGCTCTTGGCACCGGGGAGCTGTTTTTT
CDR3: CASSSGALGTGELFF

D: -
J: TRBJ1-5
length: 16
size: -
V: TRBV15
DNA: TGTGCCACCAGCAGAGACCCACCTTACGGGACTCAGCCCCAGCATTTT
CDR3: CATSRDPPYGTQPQHF

D: -
J: TRBJ1-4
length: 13
size: few
V: TRBV20-1
DNA: TGCAGTGCTAGGAGCGGGTTGAGGGAAAAACTGTTTTTT
CDR3: CSARSGLREKLFF

D: -
J: TRBJ2-2
length: 10
size: once
V: TRBV29-1
DNA: TGCAGCGTTGGGTCCGGGGAGCTGTTTTTT
CDR3: CSVGSGELFF

D: TRBD1
J: TRBJ1-2
length: 16
size: -
V: TRBV27
DNA: TGTGCCAGCAGCAGAATAGACAGGGGGCGGAGGTCTGGCTACACCTTC
CDR3: CASSRIDRGRRSGYTF

D: -
J: TRBJ2-7
length: 14
size: once
V: TRBV5-1
DNA: TGCGCCAGCAGCTTGCGATGGGGCTACGACGAGCAGTACTTC
CDR3: CASSLRWGYDEQYF

D: TRBD1
J: TRBJ1-4
length: 15
size: few
V: TRBV7-2
DNA: TGTGCCAGCAGCCTTCGGACAGGCCGGGGCGAAAAACTGTTTTTT
CDR3: CASSLRTGRGEKLFF

D: -
J: TRBJ1-2
length: 12
size: -
V: TRBV4-2
DNA: TGTGCCAGCAGCCAGGGGGCAGGTGGCTACACCTTC
CDR3: CASSQGAGGYTF

D: -
J: TRBJ1-3
length: 16
size: few
V: TRBV7-9
DNA: TGTGCCAGCAGCTTCGGACAGCTCTCCTCTGGAAACACCATATATTTT
CDR3: CASSFGQLSSGNTIYF

D: -
J: TRBJ1-1
length: 16
size: -
V: TRBV27
DNA: TGTGCCAGCAGAGAACGCCCGACGGCCGGGTACACTGAAGCTTTCTTT
CDR3: CASRERPTAGYTEAFF

D: -
J: TRBJ2-7
length: 15
size: -
V: TRBV20-1
DNA: TGCAGTGCTAGAGAGTCGGGACTTATCTCCTACGAGCAGTACTTC
CDR3: CSARESGLISYEQYF

D: -
J: TRBJ2-5
length: 15
size: -
V: TRBV14
DNA: TGTGCCAGCAGCCAAGTACGAAGCGAGAAAGAGACCCAGTACTTC
CDR3: CASSQVRSEKETQYF

D: -
J: TRBJ1-3
length: 12
size: -
V: TRBV20-1
DNA: TGCAGTGGGAGGGACTCTGGAAACACCCTATATTTT
CDR3: CSGRDSGNTLYF

D: TRBD1
J: TRBJ2-5
length: 17
size: -
V: TRBV5-1
DNA: TGCGCCAGCAGCTTGGGGTTGGGACAGATCTCCCAAGAGACCCAGTACTTC
CDR3: CASSLGLGQISQETQYF

D: -
J: TRBJ1-3
length: 13
size: -
V: TRBV30
DNA: TGTGCCTGGAGTGTCGGGGTAGGAAACACCATATATTTT
CDR3: CAWSVGVGNTIYF

D: -
J: TRBJ2-2
length: 12
size: -
V: TRBV21-1
DNA: TGTGCCAGCAGCCTTAACTCCGGGGAGCTGTTTTTT
CDR3: CASSLNSGELFF

D: -
J: TRBJ1-2
length: 14
size: few
V: TRBV5-1
DNA: TGCGCCAGCAGCTTGGATCCGCGGTTCGATGGCTACACCTTC
CDR3: CASSLDPRFDGYTF

D: -
J: TRBJ1-5
length: 15
size: -
V: TRBV20-1
DNA: TGCAGTGCTAGAGATCCGAAAAGGTCTGGACAGCCCCAGCATTTT
CDR3: CSARDPKRSGQPQHF

D: -
J: TRBJ1-4
length: 14
size: -
V: TRBV20-1
DNA: TGCAGTGCTTCCACAGGGAAATTCGGTGAAAAACTGTTTTTT
CDR3: CSASTGKFGEKLFF

D: -
J: TRBJ1-1
length: 14
size: -
V: TRBV11-3
DNA: TGTGCCAGCAGCTTAAGATTTAGGGGCACTGAAGCTTTCTTT
CDR3: CASSLRFRGTEAFF

D: -
J: TRBJ1-5
length: 13
size: -
V: TRBV7-9
DNA: TGTGCCAGCAGCCGCGGGGGGAATCAGCCCCAGCATTTT
CDR3: CASSRGGNQPQHF

D: TRBD1
J: TRBJ1-5
length: 16
size: few
V: TRBV20-1
DNA: TGCAGTGCTAGAAACGACAGGGGTCGGGGCAATCAGCCCCAGCATTTT
CDR3: CSARNDRGRGNQPQHF

D: -
J: TRBJ2-5
length: 13
size: few
V: TRBV12-3/TRBV12-4
DNA: TGTGCCAGCACCCCGGGATTTGGGGAGACCCAGTACTTC
CDR3: CASTPGFGETQYF

D: -
J: TRBJ1-4
length: 12
size: few
V: TRBV29-1
DNA: TGCAGCGTTCGCAGCCCTAATGAAAAACTGTTTTTT
CDR3: CSVRSPNEKLFF

D: -
J: TRBJ2-3
length: 18
size: -
V: TRBV7-2
DNA: TGTGCCAGCAGCTTAGCGCCTGGGTCCTCACTAGCACCAGATACGCAGTATTTT
CDR3: CASSLAPGSSLAPDTQYF

D: -
J: TRBJ1-6
length: 20
size: -
V: TRBV7-9
DNA: TGTGCCAGCAGCCGATCTCCCCCGGGACATACCCCTTCGTATAATTCACCCCTCCACTTT
CDR3: CASSRSPPGHTPSYNSPLHF

D: -
J: TRBJ1-3
length: 14
size: -
V: TRBV15
DNA: TGTGCCACCAGCAGAGTAGGCTCTGGAAACACCATATATTTT
CDR3: CATSRVGSGNTIYF

D: TRBD1
J: TRBJ1-2
length: 14
size: many
V: TRBV20-1
DNA: TGCAGTGCTAGCCCGGGACAGGGCCGGCATGGCTACACCTTC
CDR3: CSASPGQGRHGYTF

D: -
J: TRBJ2-2
length: 17
size: few
V: TRBV5-1
DNA: TGCGCCAGCAGCTTGGGAGTAGTGGGACCGATTCCCGGGGAGCTGTTTTTT
CDR3: CASSLGVVGPIPGELFF